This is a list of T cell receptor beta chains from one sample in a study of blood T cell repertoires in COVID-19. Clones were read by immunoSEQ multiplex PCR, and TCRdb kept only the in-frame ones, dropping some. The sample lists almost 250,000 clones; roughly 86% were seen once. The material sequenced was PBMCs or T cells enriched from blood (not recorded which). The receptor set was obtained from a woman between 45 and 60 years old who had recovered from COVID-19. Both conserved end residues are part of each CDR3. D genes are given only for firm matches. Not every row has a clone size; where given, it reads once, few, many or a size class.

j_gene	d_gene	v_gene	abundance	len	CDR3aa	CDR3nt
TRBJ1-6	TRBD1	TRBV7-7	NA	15	CASSSWDRGNSPLHF	TGTGCTAGCAGCTCGTGGGACAGGGGTAATTCACCCCTCCACTTT
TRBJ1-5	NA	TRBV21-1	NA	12	CAPARGGQPQHF	TGTGCCCCAGCGAGGGGGGGACAGCCCCAGCATTTT
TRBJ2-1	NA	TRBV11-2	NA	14	CASSFTRVRNEQFF	TGTGCCAGCAGCTTCACTAGGGTACGCAATGAGCAGTTCTTC
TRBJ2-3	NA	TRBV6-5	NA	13	CASSPSGGDTQYF	TGTGCCAGCAGTCCCTCAGGGGGGGATACGCAGTATTTT
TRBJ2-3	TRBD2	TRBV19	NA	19	CASSIRLADTLGPIDTQYF	TGTGCCAGTAGTATCCGGCTAGCGGACACCTTAGGCCCCATAGATACGCAGTATTTT
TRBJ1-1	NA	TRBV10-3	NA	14	CAISINDRSTEAFF	TGTGCCATCAGTATTAATGACAGAAGCACTGAAGCTTTCTTT
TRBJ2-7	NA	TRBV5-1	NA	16	CASSLVQAMSGYEQYF	TGCGCCAGCAGCTTGGTCCAGGCAATGAGTGGGTACGAGCAGTACTTC
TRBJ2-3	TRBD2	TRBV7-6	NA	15	CASSRTSGTRDTQYF	TGTGCCAGCAGCAGGACTAGCGGGACCCGGGATACGCAGTATTTT
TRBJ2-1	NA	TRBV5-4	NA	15	CASSPAGASGGEQFF	TGTGCCAGCAGCCCCGCAGGTGCGAGCGGTGGTGAGCAGTTCTTC
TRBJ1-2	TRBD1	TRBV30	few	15	CAWSDRDRTNYGYTF	TGTGCCTGGAGCGATAGGGACAGGACTAACTATGGCTACACCTTC
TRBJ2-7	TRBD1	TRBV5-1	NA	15	CASREQWDSSYEQYF	TGCGCCAGCAGGGAGCAGTGGGACAGTTCCTACGAGCAGTACTTC
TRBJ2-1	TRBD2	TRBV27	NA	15	CASSFGTSGNNEQFF	TGTGCCAGCAGTTTTGGGACTAGCGGGAACAATGAGCAGTTCTTC
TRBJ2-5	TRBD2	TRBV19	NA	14	CASSGTRGGETQYF	TGTGCCAGTAGTGGGACCCGCGGGGGGGAGACCCAGTACTTC
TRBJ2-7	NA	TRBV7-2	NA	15	CASSFLGTPPYEQYF	TGTGCCAGCAGCTTCCTCGGGACTCCACCCTACGAGCAGTACTTC
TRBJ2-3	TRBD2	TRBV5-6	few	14	CASTTGLSLSTQYF	TGTGCCAGCACCACGGGACTATCTCTCTCTACGCAGTATTTT
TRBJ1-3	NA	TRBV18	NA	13	CASSTGSGNTIYF	TGTGCCAGCTCAACGGGCTCTGGAAACACCATATATTTT
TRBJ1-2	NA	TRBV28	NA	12	CASSSEIRGYTF	TGTGCCAGCAGTTCGGAGATACGGGGCTACACCTTC
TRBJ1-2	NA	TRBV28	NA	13	CASSRTVYYGYTF	TGTGCCAGCAGCCGGACAGTATACTATGGCTACACCTTC
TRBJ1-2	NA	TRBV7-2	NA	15	CASSLETVGRGGYTF	TGTGCCAGCAGCTTAGAGACGGTGGGAAGGGGTGGCTACACCTTC
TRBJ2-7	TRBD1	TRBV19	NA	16	CASSTHRDRESYEQYF	TGTGCCAGTAGCACCCATCGGGACAGGGAATCCTACGAGCAGTACTTC
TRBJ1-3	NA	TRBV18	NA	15	CASSPQGSPGNTIYF	TGTGCCAGCTCACCACAGGGGTCCCCCGGAAACACCATATATTTT
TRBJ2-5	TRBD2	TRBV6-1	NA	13	CASSDLAGVTQYF	TGTGCCAGCAGTGACCTAGCGGGAGTTACCCAGTACTTC
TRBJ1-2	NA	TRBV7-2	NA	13	CASSSGSNYGYTF	TGTGCCAGCAGCTCCGGGTCAAACTATGGCTACACCTTC
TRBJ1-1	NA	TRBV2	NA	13	CASSEFGNTEAFF	TGTGCCAGCAGTGAATTCGGGAACACTGAAGCTTTCTTT
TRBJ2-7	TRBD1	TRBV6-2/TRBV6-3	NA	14	CASSYWDSHYEQYF	TGTGCCAGCAGTTACTGGGACAGTCACTACGAGCAGTACTTC
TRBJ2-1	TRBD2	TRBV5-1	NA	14	CASSYGTTINEQFF	TGCGCCAGCAGCTACGGGACTACCATAAATGAGCAGTTCTTC
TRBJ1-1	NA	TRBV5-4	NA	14	CASSKYRANTEAFF	TGTGCCAGCAGCAAGTACAGGGCGAACACTGAAGCTTTCTTT
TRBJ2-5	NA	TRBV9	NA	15	CASSPRGQGIETQYF	TGTGCCAGCAGCCCCCGTGGGCAGGGAATAGAGACCCAGTACTTC
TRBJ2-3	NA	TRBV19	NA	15	CASSILTEPADTQYF	TGTGCCAGTAGTATTCTCACCGAACCGGCAGATACGCAGTATTTT
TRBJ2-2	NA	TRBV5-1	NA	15	CASSLSAESTGELFF	TGCGCCAGCAGCTTGTCAGCGGAGAGCACCGGGGAGCTGTTTTTT
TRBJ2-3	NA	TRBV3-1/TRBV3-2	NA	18	CASSRAAGGGAGSDTQYF	TGTGCCAGCAGCCGAGCGGCAGGTGGGGGCGCGGGTTCAGATACGCAGTATTTT
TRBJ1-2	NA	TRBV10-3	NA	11	CAISELYGYTF	TGTGCCATCAGTGAGCTCTATGGCTACACCTTC
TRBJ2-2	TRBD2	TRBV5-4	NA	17	CASSLGLAGVLSGELFF	TGTGCCAGCAGCCTAGGACTAGCGGGAGTTCTATCCGGGGAGCTGTTTTTT
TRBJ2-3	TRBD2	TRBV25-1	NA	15	CASSGGLAGADTQYF	TGTGCCAGCAGTGGGGGACTAGCGGGAGCAGATACGCAGTATTTT
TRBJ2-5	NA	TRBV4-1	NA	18	CASSQGPFGGGLGETQYF	TGCGCCAGCAGCCAAGGGCCTTTTGGGGGCGGCCTAGGGGAGACCCAGTACTTC
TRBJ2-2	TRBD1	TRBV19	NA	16	CASSQTGGSRTGELFF	TGTGCCAGTAGTCAGACAGGGGGCTCTAGGACCGGGGAGCTGTTTTTT
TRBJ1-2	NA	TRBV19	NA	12	CASTLDSHGYTF	TGTGCCAGTACTCTGGACAGTCATGGCTACACCTTC
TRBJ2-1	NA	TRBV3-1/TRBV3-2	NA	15	CASSQDGGLYNEQFF	TGTGCCAGCAGCCAAGATGGCGGACTCTACAATGAGCAGTTCTTC
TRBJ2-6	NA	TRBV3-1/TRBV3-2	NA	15	CASSQARGGANVLTF	TGTGCCAGCAGCCAAGCTAGGGGTGGGGCCAACGTCCTGACTTTC
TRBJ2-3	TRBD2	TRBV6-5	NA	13	CASSYSTSGSEYF	TGTGCCAGCAGTTACTCAACTAGCGGGAGTGAGTATTTT
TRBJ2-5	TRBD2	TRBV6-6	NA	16	CASRTLAEGPGETQYF	TGTGCCAGCAGAACCCTAGCGGAGGGGCCCGGAGAGACCCAGTACTTC
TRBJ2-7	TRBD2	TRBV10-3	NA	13	CAIRGAGANEQYF	TGTGCCATCAGGGGAGCGGGAGCTAACGAGCAGTACTTC
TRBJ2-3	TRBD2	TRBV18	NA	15	CASSPRSSGGHTQYF	TGTGCCAGCTCACCCCGTAGTAGCGGGGGGCATACGCAGTATTTT
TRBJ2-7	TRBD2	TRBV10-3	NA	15	CAISEVAGGHYEQYF	TGTGCCATCAGTGAAGTAGCGGGAGGACACTACGAGCAGTACTTC
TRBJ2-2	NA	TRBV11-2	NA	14	CASSRQVEVGELFF	TGTGCCAGCAGTCGACAGGTAGAGGTCGGGGAGCTGTTTTTT
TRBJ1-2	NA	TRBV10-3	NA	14	CAISESSENYGYTF	TGTGCCATCAGTGAGTCGAGTGAGAATTATGGCTACACCTTC
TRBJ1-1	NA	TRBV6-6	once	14	CATQTQEAYTEAFF	TGTGCCACACAGACCCAGGAGGCGTACACTGAAGCTTTCTTT
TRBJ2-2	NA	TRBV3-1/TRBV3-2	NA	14	CASRYRVGSGELFF	TGTGCCAGCAGATACAGGGTTGGGTCCGGGGAGCTGTTTTTT
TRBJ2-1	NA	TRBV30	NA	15	CAWTRDRNPYNEQFF	TGTGCCTGGACTCGAGACAGGAATCCCTACAATGAGCAGTTCTTC
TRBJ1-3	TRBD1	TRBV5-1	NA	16	CASSPTGQGAGNTIYF	TGCGCCAGCAGCCCGACGGGACAGGGGGCTGGAAACACCATATATTTT
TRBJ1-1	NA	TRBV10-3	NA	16	CAISESLTRGNTEAFF	TGTGCCATCAGTGAGTCCCTAACACGGGGGAACACTGAAGCTTTCTTT
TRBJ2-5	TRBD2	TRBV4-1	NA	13	CASGLAMPETQYF	TGCGCCAGCGGACTAGCGATGCCAGAGACCCAGTACTTC
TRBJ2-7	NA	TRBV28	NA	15	CASSQPPRAPLEQYF	TGTGCCAGCAGTCAACCCCCCAGGGCCCCTCTCGAGCAGTACTTC
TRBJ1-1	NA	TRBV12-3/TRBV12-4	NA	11	CASSLRSKAFF	TGTGCCAGCAGTTTGCGGAGTAAAGCTTTCTTT
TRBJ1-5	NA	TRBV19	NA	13	CASGGDIIQPQHF	TGTGCCAGTGGGGGGGACATTATTCAGCCCCAGCATTTT
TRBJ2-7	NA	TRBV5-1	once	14	CASSRVQGPYEQYF	TGCGCCAGCAGCAGGGTACAGGGACCCTACGAGCAGTACTTC
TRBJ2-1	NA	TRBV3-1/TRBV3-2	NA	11	CASSREAEQFF	TGTGCCAGCAGTAGGGAGGCTGAGCAGTTCTTC
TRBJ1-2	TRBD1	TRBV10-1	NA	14	CADCRDRGFYGYTF	TGCGCCGACTGCCGGGACAGGGGATTTTATGGCTACACCTTC
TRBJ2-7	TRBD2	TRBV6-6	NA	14	CATKTGGANYEQYF	TGTGCCACCAAGACGGGGGGGGCGAACTACGAGCAGTACTTC
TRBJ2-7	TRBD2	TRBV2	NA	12	CASRRTSSEQYF	TGTGCCAGCAGGAGGACTAGTAGCGAGCAGTACTTC